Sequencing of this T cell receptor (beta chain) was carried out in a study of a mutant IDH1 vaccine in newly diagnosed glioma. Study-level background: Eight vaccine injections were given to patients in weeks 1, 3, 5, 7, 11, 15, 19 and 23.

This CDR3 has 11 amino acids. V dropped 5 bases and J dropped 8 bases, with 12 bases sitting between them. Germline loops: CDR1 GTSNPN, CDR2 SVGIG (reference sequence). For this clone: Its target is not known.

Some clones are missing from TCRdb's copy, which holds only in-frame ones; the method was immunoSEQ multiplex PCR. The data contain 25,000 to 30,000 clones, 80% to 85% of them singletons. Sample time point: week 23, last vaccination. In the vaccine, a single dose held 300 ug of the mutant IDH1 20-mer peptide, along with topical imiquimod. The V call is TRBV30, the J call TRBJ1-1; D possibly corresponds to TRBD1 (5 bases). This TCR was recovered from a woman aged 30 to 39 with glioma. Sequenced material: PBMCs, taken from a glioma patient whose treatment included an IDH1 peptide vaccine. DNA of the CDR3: TGTGCCTGGGGCAGGGCCGCCGAAGCTTTCTTT. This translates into CAWGRAAEAFF.